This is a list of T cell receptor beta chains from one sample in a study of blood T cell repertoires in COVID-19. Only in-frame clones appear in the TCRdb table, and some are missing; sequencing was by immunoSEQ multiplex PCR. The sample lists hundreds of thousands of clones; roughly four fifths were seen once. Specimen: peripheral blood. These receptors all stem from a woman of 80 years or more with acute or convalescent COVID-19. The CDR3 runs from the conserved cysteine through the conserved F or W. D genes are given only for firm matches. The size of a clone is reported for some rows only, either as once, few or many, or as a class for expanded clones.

CDR3nt: TGTGCCAGCAGCTTCGGACAGGGGACATATGAAAAACTGTTTTTT; CDR3aa: CASSFGQGTYEKLFF; v_gene: TRBV7-2; abundance: -; j_gene: TRBJ1-4; d_gene: TRBD1
CDR3nt: TGTGCCAGCAGTGAAGCGCTCAGGGGTAGAGCTTTCTTT; CDR3aa: CASSEALRGRAFF; v_gene: TRBV6-1; abundance: -; j_gene: TRBJ1-1; d_gene: -
CDR3nt: TGTGCCATCAGTCCGACAGGGGGGGCTGAAGCTTTCTTT; CDR3aa: CAISPTGGAEAFF; v_gene: TRBV10-3; abundance: -; j_gene: TRBJ1-1; d_gene: TRBD1
CDR3nt: TGTGCCAGCAGGGGGACAGGGACTCAGCCCCAGCATTTT; CDR3aa: CASRGTGTQPQHF; v_gene: TRBV28; abundance: -; j_gene: TRBJ1-5; d_gene: TRBD1
CDR3nt: TGTGCCAGCAGCTCTCCGGGGACTGAAGCTTTCTTT; CDR3aa: CASSSPGTEAFF; v_gene: TRBV7-3; abundance: -; j_gene: TRBJ1-1; d_gene: -
CDR3nt: TGTGCCAGCAGTGAAAATCCACTTCCACCCCTCCACTTT; CDR3aa: CASSENPLPPLHF; v_gene: TRBV6-1; abundance: -; j_gene: TRBJ1-6; d_gene: -
CDR3nt: TGTGCCAGCAGTGACGCCAGGGCCTACGAGCAGTACTTC; CDR3aa: CASSDARAYEQYF; v_gene: TRBV6-1; abundance: -; j_gene: TRBJ2-7; d_gene: -
CDR3nt: TGTGCCAGCAGTGGGGATCCTCCCTTAGGGGCTGGCTACACCTTC; CDR3aa: CASSGDPPLGAGYTF; v_gene: TRBV2; abundance: once; j_gene: TRBJ1-2; d_gene: -
CDR3nt: TGTGCCAGCAGCCAAGGACACCAGGGGGCGGATTACGAAAAACTGTTTTTT; CDR3aa: CASSQGHQGADYEKLFF; v_gene: TRBV3-1/TRBV3-2; abundance: few; j_gene: TRBJ1-4; d_gene: TRBD1
CDR3nt: TGTGCCAGCAGCTTGGGACAGGGGGAGTGGACCCAGTACTTC; CDR3aa: CASSLGQGEWTQYF; v_gene: TRBV5-8; abundance: -; j_gene: TRBJ2-5; d_gene: TRBD1
CDR3nt: TGTGCCAGCAGTGTGGGGGGTCCGGGAAACACCATATATTTT; CDR3aa: CASSVGGPGNTIYF; v_gene: TRBV27; abundance: once; j_gene: TRBJ1-3; d_gene: -
CDR3nt: TGTGCCAGTATTCCCGCAGGCACGAATCAGCCCCAGCATTTT; CDR3aa: CASIPAGTNQPQHF; v_gene: TRBV19; abundance: once; j_gene: TRBJ1-5; d_gene: -
CDR3nt: TGTGCCAGCAGCCAAGGGACATACAATGAGCAGTTCTTC; CDR3aa: CASSQGTYNEQFF; v_gene: TRBV28; abundance: -; j_gene: TRBJ2-1; d_gene: -
CDR3nt: TGCGCCAGCACCCGGACTAGCGGGGACAATGAGCAGTTCTTC; CDR3aa: CASTRTSGDNEQFF; v_gene: TRBV5-1; abundance: -; j_gene: TRBJ2-1; d_gene: TRBD2
CDR3nt: TGTGCCAGCTCGCACAATTATCAAGTCGCCGGGGAGCTGTTTTTT; CDR3aa: CASSHNYQVAGELFF; v_gene: TRBV18; abundance: few; j_gene: TRBJ2-2; d_gene: -
CDR3nt: TGCGCCAGCAGCTTGGGGCGGGAAATTTACGAGCAGTACTTC; CDR3aa: CASSLGREIYEQYF; v_gene: TRBV5-1; abundance: -; j_gene: TRBJ2-7; d_gene: -
CDR3nt: TGCGCCAGCAGCTTGGGGAGAGGGCGGGGGGGCCGTCAAGAGACCCAGTACTTC; CDR3aa: CASSLGRGRGGRQETQYF; v_gene: TRBV5-1; abundance: -; j_gene: TRBJ2-5; d_gene: TRBD2
CDR3nt: TGTGCCAGCAGGAAAACTAGCGGGGGGGCCGATGAGCAGTTCTTC; CDR3aa: CASRKTSGGADEQFF; v_gene: TRBV6-5; abundance: -; j_gene: TRBJ2-1; d_gene: TRBD2
CDR3nt: TGTGCCAGTATCGCGGGCACAGGGGGCGGTTCACCCCTCCACTTT; CDR3aa: CASIAGTGGGSPLHF; v_gene: TRBV19; abundance: -; j_gene: TRBJ1-6; d_gene: TRBD1
CDR3nt: TGTGCCAGCAGCCCCCCAGGGCGGGACGTGAACTTC; CDR3aa: CASSPPGRDVNF; v_gene: TRBV7-8; abundance: -; j_gene: TRBJ2-5; d_gene: -
CDR3nt: TGTGCCAGCAGTTACGGGACAGGTGGATACAATGAGCAGTTCTTC; CDR3aa: CASSYGTGGYNEQFF; v_gene: TRBV6-2/TRBV6-3; abundance: -; j_gene: TRBJ2-1; d_gene: TRBD1
CDR3nt: TGTGCCAGCAGCCCTATACAGGGGGACTATGGCTACACCTTC; CDR3aa: CASSPIQGDYGYTF; v_gene: TRBV3-1/TRBV3-2; abundance: -; j_gene: TRBJ1-2; d_gene: TRBD1
CDR3nt: TGTGCCAGTAGATCTCAGGGGGCGCGGACTGAAGCTTTCTTT; CDR3aa: CASRSQGARTEAFF; v_gene: TRBV19; abundance: -; j_gene: TRBJ1-1; d_gene: TRBD1
CDR3nt: TGTGCCAGCAGTCCTTACAGGGACAATGAGCAGTTCTTC; CDR3aa: CASSPYRDNEQFF; v_gene: TRBV28; abundance: -; j_gene: TRBJ2-1; d_gene: -
CDR3nt: TGTGCCAGCAGGACTAGCGGGGCAACCTACGAGCAGTACTTC; CDR3aa: CASRTSGATYEQYF; v_gene: TRBV6-6; abundance: -; j_gene: TRBJ2-7; d_gene: TRBD2
CDR3nt: TGTGCCACCCGAGGGGGGGGGCCGGATAATGAGCAGTTCTTC; CDR3aa: CATRGGGPDNEQFF; v_gene: TRBV6-5; abundance: few; j_gene: TRBJ2-1; d_gene: -
CDR3nt: TGTGCCTGGAGTGTAGGCAGGGCTTCGGGCAATGAGCAGTTCTTC; CDR3aa: CAWSVGRASGNEQFF; v_gene: TRBV30; abundance: -; j_gene: TRBJ2-1; d_gene: -
CDR3nt: TGTGCCAGCAGTGAAGCGGGTAGGACAGGAGTCGCAACTAATGAAAAACTGTTTTTT; CDR3aa: CASSEAGRTGVATNEKLFF; v_gene: TRBV2; abundance: -; j_gene: TRBJ1-4; d_gene: TRBD1
CDR3nt: TGCGCCAGCAGCTTCAATTCGGCGGGCCTAAGCTCCTACAATGAGCAGTTCTTC; CDR3aa: CASSFNSAGLSSYNEQFF; v_gene: TRBV5-1; abundance: -; j_gene: TRBJ2-1; d_gene: -
CDR3nt: TGTGCCAGCAGCCACGGGAACACTGAAGCTTTCTTT; CDR3aa: CASSHGNTEAFF; v_gene: TRBV3-1/TRBV3-2; abundance: -; j_gene: TRBJ1-1; d_gene: -
CDR3nt: TGTGCCAGCACCGGGGGAACCTATAATTCACCCCTCCACTTT; CDR3aa: CASTGGTYNSPLHF; v_gene: TRBV9; abundance: many; j_gene: TRBJ1-6; d_gene: -
CDR3nt: TGTGCCAGCAGCTTAGACCGGGTCAGAGGTGGGTCCTACGAGCAGTACTTC; CDR3aa: CASSLDRVRGGSYEQYF; v_gene: TRBV11-2; abundance: -; j_gene: TRBJ2-7; d_gene: -
CDR3nt: TGCGCCAGCAGCTACAGACAGGGGGATTGGGAGACCCAGTACTTC; CDR3aa: CASSYRQGDWETQYF; v_gene: TRBV5-1; abundance: -; j_gene: TRBJ2-5; d_gene: TRBD1
CDR3nt: TGTGCCAGCAGCCAGGGAAAACAGGGTTGGAATCGCCCCGTACCTCCCTATGGCTACACCTTC; CDR3aa: CASSQGKQGWNRPVPPYGYTF; v_gene: TRBV4-2; abundance: few; j_gene: TRBJ1-2; d_gene: -
CDR3nt: TGTGCCAGCAGTTACAGGGAGGGTCAGCCCCAGCATTTT; CDR3aa: CASSYREGQPQHF; v_gene: TRBV6-5; abundance: -; j_gene: TRBJ1-5; d_gene: -
CDR3nt: TGTGCCAGTAGCAACCGCGACAGAGGCACCTACAATGAGCAGTTCTTC; CDR3aa: CASSNRDRGTYNEQFF; v_gene: TRBV19; abundance: -; j_gene: TRBJ2-1; d_gene: -
CDR3nt: TGTGCCAGCTCACCTCATAGCAATCAGCCCCAGCATTTT; CDR3aa: CASSPHSNQPQHF; v_gene: TRBV18; abundance: -; j_gene: TRBJ1-5; d_gene: -
CDR3nt: TGTGCCATCAGCGAAGGACAGGGAGGGAGGAATTCACCCCTCCACTTT; CDR3aa: CAISEGQGGRNSPLHF; v_gene: TRBV10-3; abundance: -; j_gene: TRBJ1-6; d_gene: TRBD1
CDR3nt: TGTGCCAGCACCTTACAGGGGATGAACACTGAAGCTTTCTTT; CDR3aa: CASTLQGMNTEAFF; v_gene: TRBV5-4; abundance: -; j_gene: TRBJ1-1; d_gene: TRBD1
CDR3nt: TGTGCCAGCAGCCAAGGGTCCGGGGGCACAGATACGCAGTATTTT; CDR3aa: CASSQGSGGTDTQYF; v_gene: TRBV3-1/TRBV3-2; abundance: -; j_gene: TRBJ2-3; d_gene: -
CDR3nt: TGCGCCAGCAGCTTGGGGACAGGAACCACAACAGATACGCAGTATTTT; CDR3aa: CASSLGTGTTTDTQYF; v_gene: TRBV5-1; abundance: -; j_gene: TRBJ2-3; d_gene: TRBD1
CDR3nt: TGTGCCAGTAGTCCCCGGGCGCGCGGGGCCCAGTACTTC; CDR3aa: CASSPRARGAQYF; v_gene: TRBV19; abundance: -; j_gene: TRBJ2-5; d_gene: -
CDR3nt: TGTGCCAGCAGCCAAGGTCCGGGGGGGGGCTACACCTTC; CDR3aa: CASSQGPGGGYTF; v_gene: TRBV3-1/TRBV3-2; abundance: -; j_gene: TRBJ1-2; d_gene: -
CDR3nt: TGCGCCAGCAGCCAAGCTGGGCCCCAGGTCCCCGGCACGGGAAACACCATATATTTT; CDR3aa: CASSQAGPQVPGTGNTIYF; v_gene: TRBV4-1; abundance: -; j_gene: TRBJ1-3; d_gene: -
CDR3nt: TGCAGCGTTGGAGGGGAGGGAGGCACTGAAGCTTTCTTT; CDR3aa: CSVGGEGGTEAFF; v_gene: TRBV29-1; abundance: once; j_gene: TRBJ1-1; d_gene: -
CDR3nt: TGTGCCAGCAGTCCGGATTCGGGACTGATCCCCCCCTCAGATACGCAGTATTTT; CDR3aa: CASSPDSGLIPPSDTQYF; v_gene: TRBV27; abundance: -; j_gene: TRBJ2-3; d_gene: -
CDR3nt: TGTGCCAGCAGCGCCTTAGGACTAGCGGTTACAGATACGCAGTATTTT; CDR3aa: CASSALGLAVTDTQYF; v_gene: TRBV7-2; abundance: -; j_gene: TRBJ2-3; d_gene: TRBD2
CDR3nt: TGTGCCACCAGCGGCGGACAGGGGGCGGGGGAGACCCAGTACTTC; CDR3aa: CATSGGQGAGETQYF; v_gene: TRBV15; abundance: few; j_gene: TRBJ2-5; d_gene: TRBD1
CDR3nt: TGTGCCAGCAAGGAGCGGGCGGCCCAGTACTTC; CDR3aa: CASKERAAQYF; v_gene: TRBV2; abundance: -; j_gene: TRBJ2-5; d_gene: -
CDR3nt: TGTGCCAGCAGCTTGGGACAGGAATATGGCTACACCTTC; CDR3aa: CASSLGQEYGYTF; v_gene: TRBV6-5; abundance: -; j_gene: TRBJ1-2; d_gene: TRBD1
CDR3nt: TGTGCCAGCAGTGATGAGGGGGCAGCCAAAAACATTCAGTACTTC; CDR3aa: CASSDEGAAKNIQYF; v_gene: TRBV2; abundance: -; j_gene: TRBJ2-4; d_gene: TRBD1
CDR3nt: TGTGCCAGCAGTTACTCCCCAGGGGGCGGTGACGGCTACACCTTC; CDR3aa: CASSYSPGGGDGYTF; v_gene: TRBV6-5; abundance: -; j_gene: TRBJ1-2; d_gene: TRBD1
CDR3nt: TGTGCCAGCAGCCCGGGACAGTCCTACGAGCAGTACTTC; CDR3aa: CASSPGQSYEQYF; v_gene: TRBV5-6; abundance: -; j_gene: TRBJ2-7; d_gene: TRBD1